This TCR beta chain derives from a study of T-cell reconstitution after alpha-beta-depleted transplantation in children. With regard to this clonotype: Its antigen is as yet unknown.

Using unique molecular identifiers, the investigators prepared the TCRbeta library. TCRdb re-called the PCR reads through MiXCR, storing one row per CDR3 protein. The table has under 250,000 distinct CDR3 sequences, roughly 15% seen once. Overall study findings and caveats: Most T-cell counts and diversity one year after the transplant came from T cells that were newly produced. Some patients' high day-60 TCRbeta diversity was attributed to recipient cells surviving conditioning. At around two months after transplant, the alpha-beta T cells were reportedly derived from several hundred expanded clones that came from non-depleted graft cells.

The material was PBMCs, mostly from graft donor cells, obtained 360 days after TCRalphabeta/CD19-depleted stem cell transplant. This sequence was found in a male patient aged 2 to 9 who had a stem cell transplant for acute lymphoblastic leukemia, so the T cells may come from the graft donor.

The CDR3 region has the DNA TGCAGTGCTGAACCCGGGACTAGCGTTTACAATGAGCAGTTCTTC. Protein: CSAEPGTSVYNEQFF. The chain combines TRBV20-1 with TRBJ2-1; 10 bases are shared with TRBD2. The germline V gene has CDR1 DFQATT and CDR2 SNEGSKA (reference sequence). This CDR3 contains 15 residues. V lost 5 bases and J lost 4; bases outside the gene matches: 8.